A single sample gave rise to the 2 T cell receptor beta chains below, sequenced in a study of blood T cell repertoires in COVID-19 (dated by TCRdb to the early 2020s). Library generation was performed with the immunoSEQ multiplex PCR assay. TCRdb's version of the immuneACCESS table is confined to in-frame rearrangements and falls short of the full clone set. An unresolved V gene accounts for under half of the shortfall where checked; the remainder is of unknown origin. A total of 190,000 or so clones appear in this sample, roughly 90% of them only once. The top ten hold around 6.6% of the sample. Specimen: peripheral blood. Receptor source: a man aged 35 to 55 with acute or convalescent COVID-19.

This chain links TRBV27 with TRBJ1-4; 7 nucleotides agree with TRBD1. Trimming removed 5 bases from V and 12 bases from J; junction bases left unmatched: 9. The CDR3 is 13 amino acids. Looked up from germline, CDR1 is MNHEY and CDR2 is SMNVEV (reference sequence). CDR3 residues: CASSQDGQGELFF. CDR3 nucleotide sequence: TGTGCCAGCAGTCAGGACGGCCAGGGGGAACTGTTTTTT.

V gene TRBV3-1 (or the pseudogene TRBV3-2) combines with J gene TRBJ1-2, with D possibly TRBD1 on 6 matching bases. Germline V gives CDR1 LGHDT, CDR2 YNNKEL (reference sequence). This CDR3 region has 16 residues. The V and J ends lost 1 base and 6 bases respectively, with 18 bases between them. The CDR3 loop is CASSQGTVGGGNGYTF. The CDR3 DNA follows: TGTGCCAGCAGCCAAGGGACAGTAGGAGGAGGCAATGGCTACACCTTC.